The subject of this entry is one TCR beta chain. What it recognizes is unknown. This entry is derived from a study of T cell responses to AZD1222 COVID-19 vaccine. Study-wide results and limits: Close to half of all spike-specific TCRs reportedly target regions of the variants that are unmutated. Once two AZD1222 doses were given, Spike-specific TCR breadth and depth went up. Clonal diversity was possibly underestimated, and white British individuals and females predominated among donors.

Some clones are missing from TCRdb's copy, which holds only in-frame ones; the method was immunoSEQ multiplex PCR. The table includes 55,000 to 75,000 clones, 85% detected once. The sample here was peripheral blood, taken on day 0 of AZD1222 vaccination. This receptor was identified in an adult in good health.

This CDR3 is CASSSDRGNSPLHF. The CDR3, as DNA: TGTGCCAGCAGTTCGGACAGGGGCAATTCACCCCTCCACTTT. The chain joins TRBV2 to TRBJ1-6, with TRBD1 matching over 9 bases. V lost 5 bases, J lost 7 bases, and 3 bases stayed unmatched. Per the germline V gene, CDR1 is SNHLY and CDR2 is FYNNEI. There are 14 residues in the CDR3.